The entry below gives a single T cell receptor beta chain sequence along with its context. There is no known antigen for this receptor. There are no base qualities to consult, and no much larger clone falls within one base. The data were taken from a study of blood T cell repertoires in COVID-19 (TCRdb year 2020). In the study overall: Samples covering the acute and convalescent phases of COVID-19 were provided by collaborators in the United States, Italy and Spain. The material from the prospective study consisted of cDNA or gDNA derived from T cells, B-cell-depleted T cells, or PBMCs. Deeply sampled blood TCRbeta repertoires from subjects exposed to, actively infected with, or recovered from COVID-19 were included in the dataset. The repertoires were released in a freely available public database meant as a resource for research on the immune response to SARS-CoV-2. The samples were drawn from the first 160 participants of the ongoing ImmuneRACE study and from 1,254 subjects provided by 6 global collaborators. The sample metadata nearly always contained a de-identified subject ID, COVID-19 status, age in years and sex. Where available, HLA class I and class II types were obtained from metadata supplied by the sample provider rather than from assay-based typing. Here is what the overall study found, with its caveats: How much clinical and demographic metadata was included differed by source and by participant, and the metadata was provided uncurated.

Enrolling through a virtual design, the prospective study's participants ranged in age from roughly 18 to 95 years and lived across 24 United States geographic areas. Cohort assignment in the prospective study relied on participant-reported clinical history from a screening survey and a study questionnaire. Recovered participants in ImmuneRACE Cohort 3 were defined as having two consecutive negative NP/OP PCR tests, clearance from a healthcare professional, or resolution of symptoms. Mobile phlebotomists in the prospective study collected whole blood, serum and a nasopharyngeal or oropharyngeal swab from every participant. Participants in the prospective study had the option to provide additional blood draws and questionnaires over an approximately 2-month period. Blood samples from the prospective study were shipped frozen or at room temperature prior to DNA extraction. Compared with germline, V lacks 4 bases and J lacks 2 bases; bases without a gene match: 1. CDR1 and CDR2 were assigned from the germline V gene (reference sequence) as SEHNR and FQNEAQ. The CDR3, from cysteine to phenylalanine, totals 14 residues. Left in the record is the CDR3 DNA by itself, 42 bases read in frame from the first base.

TCRbeta CDR3 regions were amplified from genomic DNA by means of the immunoSEQ Assay, a bias-controlled multiplex PCR. As for the original processing: The number of nucleated cells in each sample was estimated from the amplification of reference gene primers within the assay. To quantify the absolute abundance of each unique TCRbeta CDR3 rearrangement, sequence reads were collapsed and filtered. Productive Simpson clonality was computed per sample as the square root of Simpson's diversity index over productive rearrangements. The clones in this table, taken by TCRdb from immuneACCESS, are in-frame only. Not every clone is retained; where verified, under half of the shortfall comes from an unresolved V gene, and the cause of the rest is unknown. That table supplies the V and J calls and clone size; D and trimming were determined from the DNA. Counted in this sample were fewer than 300,000 clones; 75% to 95% of them appeared once. The ten top clones hold approximately 1.2% of the sample.

The sequence came from a woman in her twenties or thirties who had recovered from COVID-19. The sequenced sample was PBMCs or T cells enriched from blood (not recorded which). The sequence links TRBV7-9 to TRBJ2-3; TRBD2 matches 9 bases in the middle. The CDR3: CASSSSGNTDTQYF. The DNA sequence follows: TGTGCCAGCAGCTCTAGCGGGAACACAGATACGCAGTATTTT.